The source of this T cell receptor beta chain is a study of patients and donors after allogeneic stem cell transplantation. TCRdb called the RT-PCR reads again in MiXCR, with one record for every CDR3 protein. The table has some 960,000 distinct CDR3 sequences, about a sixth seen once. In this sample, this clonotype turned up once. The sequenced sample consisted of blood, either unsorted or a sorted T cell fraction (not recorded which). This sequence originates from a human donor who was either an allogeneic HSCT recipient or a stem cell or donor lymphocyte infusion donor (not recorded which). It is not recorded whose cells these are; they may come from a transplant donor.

As DNA, the CDR3 is TGCGCCAGCAGCTTAAGCGGCCGAGCGGGGGTCACAGATACGCAGTATTTT. The encoded protein is CASSLSGRAGVTDTQYF. The genes are TRBV5-1 and TRBJ2-3; TRBD2 matches at 8 bases. Germline trimming cut 2 bases from V and 2 bases from J; bases unmatched to any gene: 10. CDR1 is SGHRS and CDR2 is YFSETQ in the germline V gene. This CDR3 has 17 residues.